This section outlines one T cell receptor beta chain sequence together with its context. The sample carries other DNA sequences with the same CDR3. The CDR3 is made up of 14 amino acids. The V gene's germline CDR1 is MDHEN and CDR2 SYDVKM. V lost 6 bases and J lost 1; bases outside the gene matches: 2. This sample is drawn from a study of cytotoxic CD8 clonotypes in ibrutinib-treated CLL. Study-level information: Outcomes included some 24 partial and 2 complete responses; after median 68 months, roughly 14 stayed remitted and around 12 progressed.

Assay: immunoSEQ multiplex PCR; the TCRdb copy retains only in-frame clones and omits some. The sample consists of a few hundred thousand clones, more than 65% of them appearing once. The sequence was collected from a human donor with chronic lymphocytic leukemia. V and J are TRBV28 and TRBJ1-5; 8 nucleotides line up with TRBD1. The material sequenced was PBMCs, taken before ibrutinib treatment. The CDR3 sequence is CASSRTGSNQPQHF. CDR3 in DNA: TGTGCCAGCAGCCGGACAGGGAGCAATCAGCCCCAGCATTTT.